The clone carrying this T cell receptor (beta chain) was seen repeatedly, ten times or more. Its target is unknown. CDR3 size: 18 residues. Trimming pared 4 bases from V and 1 base from J, leaving 23 bases between. The germline V gene encodes CDR1 SGHDN and CDR2 FVKESK. TCRdb processed the RT-PCR reads anew with MiXCR; each CDR3 protein has one entry. This table holds more than 450,000 distinct CDR3 sequences, about 8% found once. The data stem from a study of response to subunit inactivated influenza vaccine. Notes on the study in general: A suggestion made by the authors is that each seasonal influenza vaccination recruits few new T cells.

This receptor was obtained from a man in his fifties or sixties who received an inactivated influenza vaccine. This specimen was PBMCs from blood, taken less than 25 months after vaccination. V and J are TRBV14 and TRBJ2-7, with D tentatively TRBD2 (6 bases). The CDR3 reads CASSPKIFSAGPSYEQYF. In DNA form, the CDR3 reads TGTGCCAGCAGCCCAAAGATATTTTCGGCGGGACCTTCCTACGAGCAGTACTTC.